This T cell receptor beta chain was obtained from a study of siplizumab effects on memory and regulatory T cells. Points from the study as a whole: Fewer alloreactive sequences mapped to unstimulated CD4+ memory cells under siplizumab.

As concerns this clone: Its matching antigen is unknown.

The CDR3 runs to 16 residues. CDR1 SGHTA and CDR2 FQGNSA come from the germline V gene. J was trimmed by 15 bases and V by 5 bases; bases with no gene match: 21. Here immunoSEQ multiplex PCR was the method, and the copy in TCRdb shows in-frame clones only, minus some. The sample has 50,000 to 55,000 clones; roughly 97% are singletons. The sequenced sample consisted of naive CD4+ T cells sorted from blood. This TCR was recovered from a human donor in good health. The chain links TRBV7-2 to TRBJ2-1; 8 bases are shared with TRBD2. CDR3 in amino acids: CASSLRGSGTRGRRFF. The CDR3 DNA follows: TGTGCCAGCAGCCTTCGAGGTAGCGGGACCCGGGGGCGGCGGTTCTTC.